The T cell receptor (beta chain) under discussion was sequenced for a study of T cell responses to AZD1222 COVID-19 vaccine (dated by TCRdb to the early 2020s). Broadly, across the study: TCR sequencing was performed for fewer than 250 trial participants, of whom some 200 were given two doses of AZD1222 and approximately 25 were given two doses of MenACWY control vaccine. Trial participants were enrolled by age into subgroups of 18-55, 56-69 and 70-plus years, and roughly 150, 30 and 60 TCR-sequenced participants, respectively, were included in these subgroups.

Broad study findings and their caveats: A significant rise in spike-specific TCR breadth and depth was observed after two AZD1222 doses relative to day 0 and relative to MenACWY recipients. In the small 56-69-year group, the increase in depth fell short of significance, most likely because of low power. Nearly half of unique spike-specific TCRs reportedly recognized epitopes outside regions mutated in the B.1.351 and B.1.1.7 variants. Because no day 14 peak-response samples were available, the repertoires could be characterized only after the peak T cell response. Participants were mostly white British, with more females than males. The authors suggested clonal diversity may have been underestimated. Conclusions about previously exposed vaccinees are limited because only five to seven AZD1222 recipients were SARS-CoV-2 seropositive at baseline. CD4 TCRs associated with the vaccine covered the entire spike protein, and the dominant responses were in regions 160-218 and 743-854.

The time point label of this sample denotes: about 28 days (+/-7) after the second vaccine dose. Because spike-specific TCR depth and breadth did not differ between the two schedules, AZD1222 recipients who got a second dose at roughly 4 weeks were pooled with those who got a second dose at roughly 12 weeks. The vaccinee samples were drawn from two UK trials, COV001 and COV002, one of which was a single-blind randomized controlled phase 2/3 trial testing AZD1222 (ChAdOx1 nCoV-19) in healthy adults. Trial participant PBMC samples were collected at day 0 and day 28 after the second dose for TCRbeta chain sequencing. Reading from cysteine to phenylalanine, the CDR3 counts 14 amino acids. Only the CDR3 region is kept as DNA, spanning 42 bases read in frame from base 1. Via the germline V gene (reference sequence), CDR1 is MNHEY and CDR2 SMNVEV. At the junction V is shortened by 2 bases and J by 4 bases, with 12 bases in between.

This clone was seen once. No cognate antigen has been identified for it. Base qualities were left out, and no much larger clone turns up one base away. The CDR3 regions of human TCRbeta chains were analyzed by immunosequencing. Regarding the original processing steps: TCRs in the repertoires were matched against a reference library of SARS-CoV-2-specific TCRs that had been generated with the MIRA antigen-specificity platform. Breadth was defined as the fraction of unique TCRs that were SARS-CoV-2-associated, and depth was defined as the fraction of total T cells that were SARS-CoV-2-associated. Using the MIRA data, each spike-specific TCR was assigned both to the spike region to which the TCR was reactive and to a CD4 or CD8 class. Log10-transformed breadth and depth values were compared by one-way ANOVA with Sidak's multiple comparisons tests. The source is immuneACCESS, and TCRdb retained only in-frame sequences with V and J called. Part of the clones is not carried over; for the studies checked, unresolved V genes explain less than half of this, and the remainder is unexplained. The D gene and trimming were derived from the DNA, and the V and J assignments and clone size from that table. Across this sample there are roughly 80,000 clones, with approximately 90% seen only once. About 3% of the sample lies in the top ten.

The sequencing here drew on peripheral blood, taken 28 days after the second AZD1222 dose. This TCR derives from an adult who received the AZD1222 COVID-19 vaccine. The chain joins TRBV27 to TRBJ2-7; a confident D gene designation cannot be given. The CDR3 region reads CASSLTPGSYEQYF. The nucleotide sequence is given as TGTGCCAGCAGTTTAACCCCAGGATCATACGAGCAGTACTTC.